One and the same sample provided the 27 T cell receptor beta chains below, sequenced in a study of metastatic and nonmetastatic thyroid tumors. TCRdb reassembled clones from the PCR reads with MiXCR. The table shows about 93,000 clones, with 8% to 9.5% occurring only once. Every patient was untreated before thyroid surgery. Source material: blood. The receptors stem from a female donor with papillary thyroid cancer or a benign thyroid nodule (not recorded which). Some clones in this sample may be carry-over from other donors' samples.

This clone was seen ten or more times. The chain carries TRBV6-1 and TRBJ2-7; D tentatively reads TRBD1 or TRBD2 (6 bases each). From germline, CDR1 is MNHNS and CDR2 SASEGT. CDR3 length: 14 amino acids. V was shortened by 6 bases and J by 4 bases, with 16 bases between the two germline ends. CDR3 region: CASSPDSGAYEQYF. The CDR3 DNA follows: TGTGCCAGCAGCCCCGACTCGGGGGCGTACGAGCAGTACTTC.

As concerns this clone: This may be a read error, as it is one base from a much larger clone. The chain links TRBV9 to TRBJ2-1; 7 bases map to TRBD1. V gave up 3 bases and J gave up 8 bases; unmatched junction bases: 11. CDR1 and CDR2 from the germline V gene are SGDLS and YYNGEE. This CDR3 is built from 15 residues. CDR3 in amino acids: CASSADRAGYDEQFF. The CDR3 region has the DNA TGTGCCAGCAGCGCCGACAGGGCTGGGTACGATGAGCAGTTCTTC.

The chain uses TRBV11-2 and TRBJ2-1; D not resolved. The CDR3 runs to 15 residues. V gave up 4 bases and J gave up 5 bases, with 15 bases separating them. Germline CDR1 is SGHAT and CDR2 is FQNNGV. CDR3 residues: CASSYWSGPDNEQFF. The CDR3 nucleotides are TGTGCCAGCAGCTATTGGTCGGGTCCGGACAATGAGCAGTTCTTC.

Ten or more counts support this clone. The CDR3 protein is CAAAYSGNTIYF. CDR3 DNA: TGTGCCGCTGCTTATTCTGGAAACACCATATATTTT. This chain connects TRBV24-1 to TRBJ1-3; D gene unclear. V gave up 12 bases and J gave up 1 base, with 9 bases separating them. This CDR3 has 12 amino acids. CDR1 is KGHDR, CDR2 SFDVKD, per germline.

In this sample, this clone turned up many times. The chain employs TRBV20-1 and TRBJ2-3; possibly TRBD1 for D (6 bases). CDR3 length: 15 residues. Looked up from germline, CDR1 is DFQATT and CDR2 is SNEGSKA (reference sequence). Trimming removed 2 bases from V and 1 base from J, with 13 bases in between. The CDR3 nucleotides read TGCAGTGCTAGAAAACAGGGATTCGGCACAGATACGCAGTATTTT. Protein product: CSARKQGFGTDTQYF.

Ten or more counts support this clone. The gene calls are TRBV2 and TRBJ1-1; unclear D gene. The CDR3 extends over 12 amino acids. In germline, CDR1 is SNHLY, CDR2 FYNNEI. V was pared by 5 bases and J by 6 bases, with 10 bases between. In DNA form, the CDR3 reads TGTGCCAGCAGTCCCAGCGGATCTGAAGCTTTCTTT. This translates into CASSPSGSEAFF.

This clone appeared many times. V and J are TRBV29-1 and TRBJ2-7; maybe TRBD1 (6 bases). This CDR3 region has 15 residues. Germline-derived CDR1 and CDR2 are SQVTM and ANQGSEA. Trimming shortened V by 4 bases and J by 4 bases, and 20 bases separated the two germline ends. The CDR3 DNA reads TGCAGCGTTGGGGCCGACAGGTTGATTTCGTACGAGCAGTACTTC. It translates to CSVGADRLISYEQYF.

There are many counts of this clone. V gene TRBV27 combines with J gene TRBJ1-1; D ambiguous. The CDR3 runs 14 residues. Looked up from germline, CDR1 is MNHEY and CDR2 is SMNVEV (reference sequence). The V end lost 5 bases, the J end lost 2 bases, and 12 bases lay between the germline ends. The CDR3 region has the DNA TGTGCCAGCAGTCGGGCCGGGTCCAACACTGAAGCTTTCTTT. Its protein product is CASSRAGSNTEAFF.

Of note for this clone: A much larger clonotype is one base distant, so this may be a read error. This chain uses TRBV15 with TRBJ2-5; D tentatively fits TRBD1 or TRBD2 (6 bases each). The CDR3 length is 19 residues. CDR1 and CDR2 from the germline V gene are LNHNV and YYDKDF (reference sequence). V lost 3 bases to trimming and J lost 2 bases, with 25 bases between them. The DNA of the CDR3 is TGTGCCACCAGCAGTGAGGTGGGGGGCCTGTTGGGGCCTCAAGAGACCCAGTACTTC. Translation: CATSSEVGGLLGPQETQYF.

Ten or more counts support this clone. The chain employs TRBV20-1 and TRBJ1-4; no definite D call. CDR3 length: 12 amino acids. Germline CDR1 is DFQATT and CDR2 is SNEGSKA (reference sequence). CDR3 bases: TGCAGACCCGGAGCAACTAATGAAAAACTGTTTTTT. Protein product: CRPGATNEKLFF.

This clone was counted many times. This chain connects TRBV28 to TRBJ1-1; no definite D call. This CDR3 contains 12 residues. The germline V and J ends were trimmed by 4 bases and 7 bases, with 10 bases remaining between them. Germline loops: CDR1 MDHEN, CDR2 SYDVKM. This chain's CDR3 is CASSYRRFEAFF. The CDR3 DNA is TGTGCCAGCAGTTATCGACGGTTTGAAGCTTTCTTT.

This clone was picked up a small number of times. A read error is possible here, since a much larger clone lies one base away. The J gene is TRBJ1-1, the V gene TRBV19; D is undetermined. The CDR3 has 12 amino acids. Germline CDR1 reads LNHDA; CDR2 reads SQIVND (reference sequence). The CDR3 DNA follows: TGTGCCAGTAGGCAAGGCAACACTGAAGATTTCTTT. Protein: CASRQGNTEDFF.

This clone showed up many times. CDR3 in amino acids: CASSLRATGELFF. DNA for the CDR3: TGTGCCAGCAGCCTCAGAGCGACCGGGGAGCTGTTTTTT. The chain links TRBV13 to TRBJ2-2; D is unclear. CDR1 and CDR2 from the germline V gene are PRHDT and FYEKMQ (reference sequence). The CDR3 is made up of 13 amino acids. V shed 5 bases and J shed 5 bases, with 9 bases lying between them. Together with reference TRBV13 and TRBJ2-2, the CDR3 gives the full variable domain: AAGVIQSPRHLIKEKRETATLKCYPIPRHDTVYWYQQGPGQDPQFLISFYEKMQSDKGSIPDRFSAQQFSDYHSELNMSSLELGDSALYFCASSLRATGELFFGEGSRLTVL.

This clone was recorded at least ten times. The chain couples TRBV2 to TRBJ2-1; the match to TRBD2 covers 16 bases. The length of the CDR3 is 15 residues. The V segment lost 6 bases and the J segment 11 bases; nucleotides outside the gene matches: 7. Looked up from germline, CDR1 is SNHLY and CDR2 is FYNNEI. The CDR3, as DNA: TGTGCCAGCAGCTGGGGGACTAGCGGGGGGGCCAAGCAGTTCTTC. It codes for CASSWGTSGGAKQFF.

Ten or more counts support this clone. The chain has TRBV18 and TRBJ2-3; TRBD2 is a possible D gene (6 bases). The length of the CDR3 is 14 residues. CDR1 KGHSH and CDR2 LQKENI come from the germline V gene. The V end lost 3 bases, the J end lost 5 bases, and 12 bases lay between the germline ends. CDR3 sequence reads: CASSPTSLQDTQYF. CDR3 bases: TGTGCCAGCTCACCGACTAGTCTTCAAGATACGCAGTATTTT.

The chain is built from TRBV6-1 and TRBJ2-1; D unresolved. CDR3 length equals 13 residues. CDR1 and CDR2 from the germline V gene are MNHNS and SASEGT. V was pared by 5 bases and J by 7 bases, with 12 bases between. CDR3 DNA: TGTGCCAGCAGTCCCCCATCGAGGAATGAGCAGTTCTTC. Amino acids: CASSPPSRNEQFF.

This clone was recorded many times. V is TRBV20-1 and J is TRBJ2-7; D gene uncertain. Germline CDR1 reads DFQATT; CDR2 reads SNEGSKA (reference sequence). CDR3 length: 14 residues. V was pared by 0 bases and J by 2 bases, with 11 bases between. CDR3 nucleotides: TGCAGTGCTAGAGAGGGGTATTTTCCCTACGAGCAGTACTTC. Translated, it gives CSAREGYFPYEQYF.

The chain is built from TRBV5-4 and TRBJ2-7; D may be TRBD1 (5 bases). Germline V gives CDR1 SGHNT, CDR2 YYREEE (reference sequence). The ends were cut back, 4 bases at V and 3 bases at J, with 8 bases in the middle. The CDR3 runs to 12 residues. The CDR3 is CASSIDSYEQYF. CDR3 nucleotides: TGTGCCAGCAGCATTGACAGCTACGAGCAGTACTTC. The variable domain in full, with the rest retrieved from reference TRBV5-4 and TRBJ2-7, is ETGVTQSPTHLIKTRGQQVTLRCSSQSGHNTVSWYQQALGQGPQFIFQYYREEENGRGNFPPRFSGLQFPNYSSELNVNALELDDSALYLCASSIDSYEQYFGPGTRLTVT.

This clone was counted at least ten times. The chain combines TRBV10-3 with TRBJ1-1; D not certain. Between the trimmed V and J ends, which lost 2 bases and 4 bases, there was a span of 8 bases. This CDR3 is 13 amino acids long. Germline V CDR1 and CDR2: ENHRY, SYGVKD. CDR3 nucleotides: TGTGCCATCAGTGAGGAGAGAGGCACTGAAGCTTTCTTT. Translated: CAISEERGTEAFF.

At least ten counts were recorded for this clone. V usage is TRBV6-4 and J usage is TRBJ2-1; 11 bases align to TRBD2. The CDR3 sequence is 15 residues long. V trimming: 4 bases; J trimming: 4 bases; junction bases outside the gene matches: 3. In germline, CDR1 is MRHNA, CDR2 SNTAGT. CDR3 in DNA: TGTGCCAGCAGTGGTAGCGGGGGGGAGTACAATGAGCAGTTCTTC. Its protein is CASSGSGGEYNEQFF.

This clone was detected many times. The chain has TRBV28 and TRBJ2-7, with D maybe TRBD2 (6 bases). V was pared by 6 bases and J by 4 bases, with 16 bases between. Germline V gene data show CDR1 as MDHEN and CDR2 as SYDVKM. The CDR3 covers 14 residues. In DNA, the CDR3 is TGTGCCAGCAGCCGCCCGGAGGGAAGATACGAGCAGTACTTC. Its protein product is CASSRPEGRYEQYF.

This clone has a count of ten or more. The V and J genes are TRBV6-2 or TRBV6-3 and TRBJ2-5, with D uncertain. The CDR3 totals 12 residues. Trimming stripped 7 bases from V and 0 bases from J, with 6 bases between. Germline V gene lookup returns CDR1 MNHEY and CDR2 SVGEGT. In nucleotides, the CDR3 is TGTGCCAGCAAAGAGTACCAAGAGACCCAGTACTTC. Its protein product is CASKEYQETQYF.

There are many counts of this clone. Other DNA sequences of this sample code for an identical CDR3. The chain employs TRBV3-1 and TRBJ1-2; the match to TRBD1 covers 11 bases. Germline CDR1 LGHDT, CDR2 YNNKEL (reference sequence). Trimming removed 2 bases from V and 8 bases from J; junction bases left unmatched: 13. This CDR3 is built from 17 residues. The CDR3 is CASSQRVVPGQGEGYTF. The CDR3 region has the DNA TGTGCCAGCAGCCAACGTGTCGTCCCGGGACAGGGGGAAGGCTACACCTTC.

This clone occurred many times. This sequence joins TRBV7-8 and TRBJ2-2, with 9 nucleotides matching TRBD1. The CDR3 is 16 amino acids. The ends lost 1 base at V and 4 bases at J; junction bases unmatched: 4. Germline loops: CDR1 SGHVS, CDR2 FQNEAQ. The CDR3 loop is CASSLDRGHGTGELFF. The DNA of the CDR3 is TGTGCCAGCAGCTTAGACAGGGGGCATGGCACCGGGGAGCTGTTTTTT.

The chain combines TRBV4-1 with TRBJ2-2; weak D call: TRBD1 (5 bases). The CDR3 consists of 15 residues. Germline V gene lookup returns CDR1 MGHRA and CDR2 YSYEKL. V lost 1 base to trimming and J lost 2 bases, with 8 bases between them. The CDR3 here is CASSQGRGNTGELFF. The CDR3 DNA sequence: TGCGCCAGCAGCCAAGGAAGGGGCAACACCGGGGAGCTGTTTTTT.

V usage is TRBV29-1 and J usage is TRBJ2-7; D may match TRBD1 or TRBD2 (5 bases each). This CDR3 has 12 residues. The germline V gene has CDR1 SQVTM and CDR2 ANQGSEA. The DNA of the CDR3 is TGCAGGACCCTGGGGGAGAACTACGAGCAGTACTTC. Its protein is CRTLGENYEQYF.

The V call is TRBV5-5, the J call TRBJ1-3, with D perhaps TRBD1 (5 bases). Trimming removed 3 bases at V and 0 bases at J, with 10 bases between. The germline gives CDR1 SGHKS, CDR2 YYEKEE (reference sequence). This CDR3 spans 15 amino acids. The CDR3 loop is CASSSGTHSGNTIYF. DNA for the CDR3: TGTGCCAGCAGCTCAGGGACCCACTCTGGAAACACCATATATTTT.